This entry lists 32 T cell receptor beta chains sequenced from one sample in a study of T cells in localized non-small cell lung cancer. Clones were read by immunoSEQ multiplex PCR, and TCRdb kept only the in-frame ones, dropping some. Altogether approximately 2,500 clones are present, roughly 31% being singletons, with the ten largest covering 15% to 20%. The sequencing here drew on lung tumor tissue, taken before any cancer treatment. The receptor set was obtained from a female donor older than 55 with stage II lung adenocarcinoma.

The J gene is TRBJ1-6, the V gene TRBV6-8; 9 bases match TRBD1. The CDR3 is 17 residues long. Germline loops: CDR1 MNHGY, CDR2 SAAAGT. V lost 5 bases and J lost 7; bases outside the gene matches: 12. The CDR3 DNA reads TGTGCCAGCAGTCAAAATGTTTTCGGGACAGGGAATTCACCCCTCCACTTT. It translates to CASSQNVFGTGNSPLHF.

In regard to this clone: In the same sample, other DNA sequences code for this CDR3. The chain is built from TRBV9 and TRBJ1-3, with D unclear. CDR1 is SGDLS and CDR2 is YYNGEE in the germline V gene. V gave up 0 bases and J gave up 0 bases, with 10 bases separating them. The CDR3 spans 16 residues. In DNA form, the CDR3 reads TGTGCCAGCAGCGTAGGTGGCGGAGCCTCTGGAAACACCATATATTTT. It is translated as CASSVGGGASGNTIYF.

By share, this clone counts as medium-sized. The CDR3 loop reads CASSPRGLINTGELFF. The CDR3 region has the DNA TGTGCCAGCAGCCCCAGGGGGCTGATTAACACCGGGGAGCTGTTTTTT. The genes are TRBV11-3 and TRBJ2-2; 8 nucleotides match TRBD1. Trimming cost V 5 bases and J 2 bases; bases outside gene matches: 7. Germline V gene sequence: CDR1 SGHNT, CDR2 YENEEA. The CDR3 is 16 amino acids. Drawing the rest from reference TRBV11-3 and TRBJ2-2, the complete variable domain is EAGVVQSPRYKIIEKKQPVAFWCNPISGHNTLYWYLQNLGQGPELLIRYENEEAVDDSQLPKDRFSAERLKGVDSTLKIQPAELGDSAVYLCASSPRGLINTGELFFGEGSRLTVL.

This clone was seen more than once but under ten times. This chain uses TRBV28 with TRBJ2-2; no clear D. There are 13 residues in the CDR3. The ends were cut back, 10 bases at V and 2 bases at J, with 11 bases in the middle. Per the germline V gene, CDR1 is MDHEN and CDR2 is SYDVKM. This CDR3 reads CAIPDGNTGELFF. CDR3 DNA sequence: TGTGCCATCCCGGACGGCAACACCGGGGAGCTGTTTTTT. Full variable domain (rest looked up from reference TRBV28 and TRBJ2-2): DVKVTQSSRYLVKRTGEKVFLECVQDMDHENMFWYRQDPGLGLRLIYFSYDVKMKEKGDIPEGYSVSREKKERFSLILESASTNQTSMYLCAIPDGNTGELFFGEGSRLTVL.

The V call is TRBV19, the J call TRBJ2-3, with 9 bases aligning to TRBD2. Per the germline V gene, CDR1 is LNHDA and CDR2 is SQIVND (reference sequence). Losses at the gene ends were 4 bases for V and 2 bases for J; bases not matched to a gene: 7. This CDR3 contains 16 residues. The CDR3 region has the DNA TGTGCCAGTAGTAACGAGAAGCGGGGGGTCACAGATACGCAGTATTTT. The encoded protein is CASSNEKRGVTDTQYF.

This clone rates as large. The chain recombines TRBV11-3 with TRBJ2-5; the D is unclear. This CDR3 comprises 15 residues. Looked up from germline, CDR1 is SGHNT and CDR2 is YENEEA. V was shortened by 3 bases and J by 2 bases, with 13 bases between the two germline ends. CDR3 DNA sequence: TGTGCCAGCAGCTTTTCCGGGCAGCGTCAAGAGACCCAGTACTTC. Amino acids: CASSFSGQRQETQYF.

The chain joins TRBV30 to TRBJ1-1; D is uncertain. Trimming pared 4 bases from V and 0 bases from J, leaving 9 bases between. The germline V gene has CDR1 GTSNPN and CDR2 SVGIG (reference sequence). CDR3 length: 13 residues. CDR3 in amino acids: CAWKRQMNTEAFF. The CDR3 DNA is TGTGCCTGGAAGAGGCAGATGAACACTGAAGCTTTCTTT.

There are a few counts of this clone. The rearrangement uses TRBV5-1 and TRBJ2-3; D not certain. The CDR3 totals 16 residues. V lost 0 bases to trimming and J lost 0 bases, with 11 bases between them. Germline loops: CDR1 SGHRS, CDR2 YFSETQ. The CDR3 DNA follows: TGCGCCAGCAGCTTGGGGACGGCCTCTAGCACAGATACGCAGTATTTT. It yields the protein CASSLGTASSTDTQYF.

This clone was observed a few times. V is TRBV28 and J is TRBJ1-2; TRBD1 is a possible D gene (6 bases). CDR3 length: 13 residues. The V gene's germline CDR1 is MDHEN and CDR2 SYDVKM. Trimming removed 6 bases at V and 2 bases at J, with 10 bases between. This CDR3 is CASRLDSNYGYTF. The CDR3 region has the DNA TGTGCCAGCAGGCTGGACAGCAACTATGGCTACACCTTC.

The J gene is TRBJ1-4, the V gene TRBV19, with a tentative D call TRBD1 (5 bases). CDR1 is LNHDA, CDR2 SQIVND, per germline (reference sequence). V was pared by 5 bases and J by 11 bases, with 15 bases between. This CDR3 contains 13 residues. The DNA of the CDR3 is TGTGCCAGTAGTCCCAGCCAGGAGGGGAAACTGTTTTTT. This sequence encodes CASSPSQEGKLFF.

The J gene is TRBJ1-1, the V gene TRBV9; 9 nucleotides align to TRBD1. The CDR3 totals 14 residues. Per the germline V gene, CDR1 is SGDLS and CDR2 is YYNGEE. Unmatched junction bases numbered 7, after V lost 6 bases and J lost 4 bases. CDR3 sequence (DNA): TGTGCCAGCAAACCCGGGACAGGGTCCACTGAAGCTTTCTTT. Encoded protein: CASKPGTGSTEAFF. Full variable domain (missing parts from reference TRBV9 and TRBJ1-1): DSGVTQTPKHLITATGQRVTLRCSPRSGDLSVYWYQQSLDQGLQFLIQYYNGEERAKGNILERFSAQQFPDLHSELNLSSLELGDSALYFCASKPGTGSTEAFFGQGTRLTVV.

This clone was seen a few times. This chain uses TRBV18 with TRBJ1-2; D remains ambiguous. The ends were cut back, 3 bases at V and 4 bases at J, with 6 bases in the middle. The CDR3 length is 12 residues. The germline V gene has CDR1 KGHSH and CDR2 LQKENI. In nucleotides, the CDR3 is TGTGCCAGCTCACCCTTCGCCTATGGCTACACCTTC. Its translation is CASSPFAYGYTF.

This clone was seen a few times. V is TRBV30 and J is TRBJ2-5; weak D call: TRBD2 (6 bases). This CDR3 region has 13 residues. The germline V and J ends were trimmed by 0 bases and 4 bases, with 9 bases remaining between them. Germline V gives CDR1 GTSNPN, CDR2 SVGIG (reference sequence). CDR3 bases: TGTGCCTGGAGTGTGGGGGAGGCAGAGACCCAGTACTTC. It yields the protein CAWSVGEAETQYF.

This clone was seen a single time. This chain connects TRBV19 to TRBJ1-6; the D gene is possibly TRBD1 (5 bases). CDR1 and CDR2 (germline): LNHDA, SQIVND (reference sequence). The CDR3 is 14 residues long. V was cut by 5 bases and J by 9 bases, with 14 bases left in between. The CDR3: CASSFSGGSSPLHF. The CDR3 DNA is TGTGCCAGTAGTTTCTCTGGGGGGAGTTCACCCCTCCACTTT.

This rearrangement joins TRBV6-8 to TRBJ1-1; 7 nucleotides match TRBD1. The CDR3 totals 16 residues. V lost 5 bases, J lost 7 bases, and 16 bases stayed unmatched. CDR1 and CDR2 from the germline V gene are MNHGY and SAAAGT. The DNA of the CDR3 is TGTGCCAGCAGTCTTAGGACAGGCCCCTACGACATTGAAGCTTTCTTT. This encodes CASSLRTGPYDIEAFF.

This clone was seen a handful of times. The rearrangement links TRBV11-3 to TRBJ1-4; D uncertain. The CDR3 runs to 16 residues. V lost 5 bases and J lost 0, with 13 bases in between. The germline CDR1 and CDR2 sequences are SGHNT and YENEEA. CDR3 nucleotides: TGTGCCAGCAGCCCCTCATTGGGTGCAACTAATGAAAAACTGTTTTTT. It specifies CASSPSLGATNEKLFF.

Sample share makes this clone medium-sized. The chain employs TRBV6-8 and TRBJ1-1; D is unclear. CDR1 and CDR2 from the germline V gene are MNHGY and SAAAGT. The CDR3 has 14 residues. V was clipped by 2 bases and J by 1 base, with 8 bases between them. The CDR3 DNA sequence: TGTGCCAGCAGTTACAGAGCCCAGAACACTGAAGCTTTCTTT. This encodes CASSYRAQNTEAFF.

The rearrangement links TRBV2 to TRBJ1-5; D is uncertain. V was clipped by 5 bases and J by 2 bases, with 13 bases between them. The germline V gene has CDR1 SNHLY and CDR2 FYNNEI. The CDR3 has 15 amino acids. CDR3 in amino acids: CASSLEVVGNQPQHF. The CDR3 DNA reads as TGTGCCAGCAGTCTAGAGGTAGTCGGCAATCAGCCCCAGCATTTT.

This clone qualifies as medium-sized (0.01 to 0.1%). V gene TRBV11-3 combines with J gene TRBJ2-7, with 8 nucleotides matching TRBD1. V gave up 7 bases and J gave up 1 base; unmatched junction bases: 9. CDR3 size: 15 residues. Germline V gives CDR1 SGHNT, CDR2 YENEEA. CDR3 DNA sequence: TGTGCCAGCATCCTCAACAGGGGGAGTTCCTACGAGCAGTACTTC. This encodes CASILNRGSSYEQYF.

This rearrangement joins TRBV5-1 to TRBJ2-6; no firm D call. Between the trimmed V and J ends, which lost 6 bases and 1 base, there was a span of 8 bases. Germline assignment: CDR1 SGHRS and CDR2 YFSETQ. The CDR3 spans 14 residues. CDR3 amino acids: CASTLESGANVLTF. For the CDR3, the DNA is TGCGCCAGCACCCTAGAATCTGGGGCCAACGTCCTGACTTTC.

On this clone itself: The sequence runs out 1 residue before the end of the CDR3; the remainder is reconstructed from the germline J gene. J is TRBJ2-1 and V is TRBV6-1; unclear D gene. This CDR3 is built from 15 residues. The V gene lost 0 bases and the J gene lost 7 bases, with 13 bases spanning the gap. Per germline, CDR1 MNHNS and CDR2 SASEGT. CDR3 in amino acids: CASSEAGRSGNEQFF. The DNA read from the CDR3 is TGTGCCAGCAGTGAAGCGGGAAGGTCTGGGAATGAGCAGTTC.

V gene TRBV7-1 combines with J gene TRBJ1-2; the D gene is possibly TRBD1 (6 bases). TRBV7-1 carries the ORF label, with uncertain function. This CDR3 contains 14 residues. Trimming cost V 4 bases and J 3 bases, with 12 bases left between them. The CDR3 nucleotides read TGTGCCAGCAGCTTAATCCCAGGGGACTATGGCTACACCTTC. Protein sequence: CASSLIPGDYGYTF.

Only a few counts were recorded for this clone. The chain recombines TRBV11-3 with TRBJ2-1; a weak D match, TRBD2 (6 bases). Germline loops: CDR1 SGHNT, CDR2 YENEEA. Deletions cut 5 bases from V and 4 bases from J, with 15 bases between. This CDR3 has 15 amino acids. CDR3 region: CASSKARGGYNEQFF. The CDR3 nucleotides read TGTGCCAGCAGCAAAGCTCGCGGAGGGTACAATGAGCAGTTCTTC.

The chain links TRBV28 to TRBJ2-7; 10 bases line up with TRBD2. This CDR3 comprises 14 residues. Germline CDR1 and CDR2: MDHEN and SYDVKM. V lost 3 bases and J lost 4; bases outside the gene matches: 3. The CDR3 reads CASSFSGGDYEQYV. CDR3 sequence (DNA): TGTGCCAGCAGTTTCAGCGGGGGGGATTACGAGCAGTACGTC.

The chain employs TRBV18 and TRBJ1-6; no reliable D call. The V gene's germline CDR1 is KGHSH and CDR2 LQKENI. The length of the CDR3 is 13 residues. The V and J ends lost 2 bases and 8 bases respectively, with 7 bases between them. The CDR3 DNA reads as TGTGCCAGCTCACCAGCCCTACATTCACCCCTCCACTTT. Its translation: CASSPALHSPLHF.

V usage is TRBV1 and J usage is TRBJ2-1; the table's D call, TRBD2, was not checked against the DNA. TRBV1 is assigned pseudogene status. The CDR3 loop spans 16 amino acids. The DNA of the CDR3 is TGCGCCAGCAGCCAAGGAGCTGGCGGGAGGGTCAATGAGCAGTTCTTC. This codes for CASSQGAGGRVNEQFF.

This clone ranks as large. CDR3 coding DNA: TGTGCCAGCAATCCCGGGGAACAGATGAACACTGAAGCTTTCTTT. It yields the protein CASNPGEQMNTEAFF. This chain links TRBV28 with TRBJ1-1; no clear D. CDR3 length: 15 residues. Trimming shortened V by 7 bases and J by 0 bases, and 15 bases separated the two germline ends. Germline CDR1 MDHEN, CDR2 SYDVKM.

This sequence joins TRBV11-3 and TRBJ1-4; the match to TRBD1 covers 12 bases. After removal of 2 bases from V and 7 bases from J, the junction contained 5 bases not matched to a gene. CDR1 is SGHNT, CDR2 YENEEA, per germline. This CDR3 is 16 amino acids long. The CDR3 sequence: CASSLIGDRGREKLFF. CDR3 sequence (DNA): TGTGCCAGCAGCTTAATAGGGGACAGGGGGCGTGAAAAACTGTTTTTT.

The chain uses TRBV19 and TRBJ1-2, with D unresolved. Germline CDR1 LNHDA, CDR2 SQIVND (reference sequence). Trimming removed 3 bases at V and 0 bases at J, with 11 bases between. The CDR3 is 15 residues long. CDR3 region: CASSIRESANYGYTF. CDR3 bases: TGTGCCAGTAGTATTAGGGAATCGGCTAACTATGGCTACACCTTC.

This clone was counted a few times. The V call is TRBV29-1, the J call TRBJ1-1; D is possibly TRBD1 (6 bases). Per the germline V gene, CDR1 is SQVTM and CDR2 is ANQGSEA. The CDR3 has 14 residues. V lost 4 bases and J 0 bases, leaving 12 bases between the germline ends. CDR3 loop: CSVARQVMNTEAFF. CDR3 DNA: TGCAGCGTTGCCCGACAGGTCATGAACACTGAAGCTTTCTTT. The full variable domain, with the rest looked up from reference TRBV29-1 and TRBJ1-1, is SAVISQKPSRDICQRGTSLTIQCQVDSQVTMMFWYRQQPGQSLTLIATANQGSEATYESGFVIDKFPISRPNLTFSTLTVSNMSPEDSSIYLCSVARQVMNTEAFFGQGTRLTVV.

In its sample, this clone ranks as medium-sized. The rearrangement joins TRBV9 to TRBJ1-2; tentative D call: TRBD1 (5 bases). This CDR3 region has 12 residues. V lost 5 bases and J lost 4, with 9 bases in between. Germline V CDR1 and CDR2: SGDLS, YYNGEE. The chain's CDR3 is CASRSGVYGYTF. Written as DNA, the CDR3 is TGTGCCAGCAGGTCGGGGGTCTATGGCTACACCTTC.

The chain couples TRBV2 to TRBJ2-1; TRBD2 aligns across 9 bases. The CDR3 loop spans 15 amino acids. The germline CDR1 and CDR2 sequences are SNHLY and FYNNEI. Unmatched junction bases numbered 2, after V lost 2 bases and J lost 3 bases. The DNA for the CDR3 is TGTGCCAGCAGTGAATTAGCGGGAGACTACAATGAGCAGTTCTTC. This sequence encodes CASSELAGDYNEQFF.